The 12 T cell receptor beta chains below all came from one sample that was sequenced in a study of blood T cell repertoires in COVID-19 (dated by TCRdb to about 2020). The library was prepared using the immunoSEQ multiplex PCR assay. The table was pulled from immuneACCESS by TCRdb, which kept in-frame rearrangements only. Such tables lose some clones; where checked, under half of the loss comes from unresolved V genes, and the rest has no known cause. Within this sample are approximately 160,000 clones, with about 74% of them counted one time only. 7% to 10% of the sample goes to the ten largest clones. What was sequenced was peripheral blood. The receptors stem from a man in his sixties with acute or convalescent COVID-19.

V is TRBV30 and J is TRBJ1-3; 7 bases map to TRBD1. From germline, CDR1 is GTSNPN and CDR2 SVGIG (reference sequence). After removal of 4 bases from V and 5 bases from J, the junction contained 14 bases not matched to a gene. The CDR3 totals 16 residues. Here the CDR3 DNA reads TGTGCCTGGACGGGTATTTTAGGGGGCGCAAGAAACACCATATATTTT. It specifies CAWTGILGGARNTIYF.

The rearrangement links TRBV7-8 to TRBJ1-3; TRBD1 aligns across 7 bases. The germline gives CDR1 SGHVS, CDR2 FQNEAQ. V dropped 4 bases and J dropped 0; count of bases not matched to a gene: 6. The CDR3 contains 16 residues. In DNA form, the CDR3 reads TGTGCCAGCAGCTCCAGACAGGGATACTCTGGAAACACCATATATTTT. Amino acids: CASSSRQGYSGNTIYF.

The chain recombines TRBV5-4 with TRBJ2-5; the match to TRBD1 covers 10 bases. The V gene end was trimmed by 6 bases and the J gene end by 5 bases; junction bases not matched to a gene: 7. Germline assignment: CDR1 SGHNT and CDR2 YYREEE (reference sequence). The CDR3 covers 14 residues. For the CDR3, the DNA is TGTGCCAGCAATTCTGGGACAGGGGACGAGACCCAGTACTTC. Its translation: CASNSGTGDETQYF.

The chain combines TRBV7-3 with TRBJ2-7; 8 positions agree with TRBD1. CDR1 and CDR2 from the germline V gene are SGHTA and FQGTGA. The CDR3 is 15 amino acids. V trimming: 5 bases; J trimming: 2 bases; junction bases outside the gene matches: 8. The CDR3 is CASSLATGGTYEQYF. CDR3 nucleotide sequence: TGTGCCAGCAGCCTAGCTACAGGGGGGACCTACGAGCAGTACTTC.

The chain has TRBV18 and TRBJ1-2; 10 nucleotides match TRBD1. Germline CDR1 and CDR2: KGHSH and LQKENI. The junction had 6 bases not matched to a gene; V was cut back by 2 bases and J by 6 bases. The CDR3 spans 15 residues. CDR3 in amino acids: CASSPNGQGVDGYTF. CDR3 DNA sequence: TGTGCCAGCTCACCAAATGGACAGGGGGTCGATGGCTACACCTTC.

This chain links TRBV7-9 with TRBJ1-3; D gene uncertain. Per the germline V gene, CDR1 is SEHNR and CDR2 is FQNEAQ (reference sequence). V was cut by 3 bases and J by 0 bases, with 12 bases left in between. The CDR3 consists of 16 residues. CDR3 DNA: TGTGCCAGCAGCTTTAATGCAGGCTACTCTGGAAACACCATATATTTT. It specifies CASSFNAGYSGNTIYF.

This chain joins TRBV11-2 and TRBJ2-5, with 7 bases fitting TRBD2. The CDR3 consists of 15 residues. Germline CDR1 is SGHAT and CDR2 is FQNNGV. The V and J ends lost 4 bases and 5 bases, in that order; junction bases with no gene match: 10. The CDR3 region is CASSSGLGGFETQYF. The CDR3 nucleotides are TGTGCCAGCAGCTCCGGACTAGGTGGATTCGAGACCCAGTACTTC.

In its sample, this clone was seen a few times. The chain carries TRBV7-9 and TRBJ1-1, with TRBD1 as a possible D gene (5 bases). CDR1 and CDR2 (germline): SEHNR, FQNEAQ (reference sequence). Trimming took off 4 bases at V and 3 bases at J, with 15 bases between the two ends. The CDR3 totals 15 residues. The CDR3 loop is CASSSGWGKDTEAFF. The CDR3 DNA is TGTGCCAGCAGCTCAGGGTGGGGTAAGGACACTGAAGCTTTCTTT.

Only a few counts were recorded for this clone. The V and J genes are TRBV2 and TRBJ2-7; possible D gene TRBD1, 5 bases. Per the germline V gene, CDR1 is SNHLY and CDR2 is FYNNEI. Trimming left V 1 base short and J 3 bases short, with 13 bases between. The CDR3 spans 15 residues. CDR3 sequence: CASSEGALQDYEQYF. The CDR3 DNA reads as TGTGCCAGCAGTGAAGGCGCTTTACAGGACTACGAGCAGTACTTC.

The gene calls are TRBV10-1 and TRBJ2-7, with a possible D match to TRBD2 (6 bases). Trimming left V 3 bases short and J 5 bases short, with 17 bases between. This CDR3 is 15 amino acids long. The germline gives CDR1 WNHNN, CDR2 SYGVQD (reference sequence). The CDR3: CASSDPGLGRDEQYF. CDR3 nucleotides: TGCGCCAGCAGTGATCCGGGACTGGGTCGGGACGAGCAGTACTTC.

The chain recombines TRBV19 with TRBJ2-5; D is possibly TRBD2 (6 bases). The CDR3 has 13 residues. The V end was cut by 7 bases, the J end by 1 base, with 10 bases between. Germline V gene sequence: CDR1 LNHDA, CDR2 SQIVND (reference sequence). CDR3 loop: CASNQGGQETQYF. The CDR3 nucleotides are TGTGCCAGTAATCAGGGAGGCCAAGAGACCCAGTACTTC.

The chain uses TRBV27 and TRBJ2-7; no reliable D call. The CDR3 consists of 13 residues. Germline assignment: CDR1 MNHEY and CDR2 SMNVEV (reference sequence). Trimming removed 6 bases at V and 7 bases at J, with 16 bases between. As DNA, the CDR3 is TGTGCCAGCAGCTTTACAGAGTCTACGGAGCAGTACTTC. Protein product: CASSFTESTEQYF.